The 20 T cell receptor beta chains in this list originate from one sample, sequenced in a study of blood T cell repertoires in COVID-19. Using immunoSEQ multiplex PCR, the repertoire was profiled, and TCRdb retains in-frame clones only, with some absent. The repertoire holds about 500,000 clones, with 85% to 90% as singletons. Sample: peripheral blood. The receptors come from a woman in her 50s with COVID-19, enrolled during active disease.

This clone was seen a single time. The rearrangement links TRBV3-1 (or the pseudogene TRBV3-2) to TRBJ1-2, with 7 nucleotides matching TRBD1. With V trimmed by 7 bases and J by 8 bases, 10 bases remained unmatched. Germline CDR1 LGHDT, CDR2 YNNKEL (reference sequence). The CDR3 spans 13 residues. This chain's CDR3 is CASTPDRSLGYTF. Written as DNA, the CDR3 is TGTGCCAGCACCCCGGACAGGTCTCTAGGCTACACCTTC.

This clone has only a few counts. The same CDR3 can be traced to other DNA sequences in this sample. V and J are TRBV7-3 and TRBJ2-2, with 14 bases aligning to TRBD2. The CDR3 runs 16 residues. Germline CDR1 reads SGHTA; CDR2 reads FQGTGA. V shed 4 bases, J shed 5 bases, and the junction held 3 bases outside the gene matches. CDR3 in amino acids: CASSSGLAGGTGELFF. Written as DNA, the CDR3 is TGTGCCAGCAGCTCCGGACTAGCGGGGGGAACCGGGGAGCTGTTTTTT.

The chain recombines TRBV7-2 with TRBJ1-2; 7 nucleotides align to TRBD1. V trimming: 1 base; J trimming: 6 bases; junction bases outside the gene matches: 14. The CDR3 totals 17 residues. The V gene's germline CDR1 is SGHTA and CDR2 FQGNSA. CDR3 residues: CASSLGGGPTGDNGYTF. DNA for the CDR3: TGTGCCAGCAGCTTAGGCGGTGGGCCTACAGGGGACAATGGCTACACCTTC. The complete variable domain, with remaining parts taken from reference TRBV7-2 and TRBJ1-2, reads GAGVSQSPSNKVTEKGKDVELRCDPISGHTALYWYRQSLGQGLEFLIYFQGNSAPDKSGLPSDRFSAERTGGSVSTLTIQRTQQEDSAVYLCASSLGGGPTGDNGYTFGSGTRLTVV.

This clone was detected only once. This chain joins TRBV7-9 and TRBJ2-7; 8 bases align to TRBD1. With V trimmed by 5 bases and J by 2 bases, 8 bases remained unmatched. Per germline, CDR1 SEHNR and CDR2 FQNEAQ (reference sequence). The length of the CDR3 is 15 residues. CDR3 protein: CASSPRTGKPYEQYF. DNA for the CDR3: TGTGCCAGCAGCCCAAGGACAGGGAAACCCTACGAGCAGTACTTC.

The chain couples TRBV11-3 to TRBJ2-7, with D hard to call. V lost 3 bases and J lost 4, with 10 bases in between. The germline gives CDR1 SGHNT, CDR2 YENEEA. The CDR3 runs to 13 residues. The CDR3 sequence: CASSLNGLYEQYF. The DNA for the CDR3 is TGTGCCAGCAGCTTGAACGGTTTATACGAGCAGTACTTC.

This clone appeared a single time. This sequence joins TRBV5-1 and TRBJ2-7, with TRBD1 matching over 8 bases. The V gene end was trimmed by 0 bases and the J gene end by 1 base; junction bases not matched to a gene: 3. The germline gives CDR1 SGHRS, CDR2 YFSETQ. This CDR3 contains 15 residues. The DNA for the CDR3 is TGCGCCAGCAGCTTGGGGCAGGGGGCGTCCTACGAGCAGTACTTC. Translated, it gives CASSLGQGASYEQYF.

This clone has just a few counts. This chain uses TRBV2 with TRBJ2-1; TRBD2 matches 11 bases. J lost 7 bases, V lost 6 bases, and 8 bases had no gene match. The CDR3 loop spans 15 amino acids. The germline V gene has CDR1 SNHLY and CDR2 FYNNEI. DNA for the CDR3: TGTGCCAGCAGGACCACTAGCGGGGGACGGAATGAGCAGTTCTTC. Its translation is CASRTTSGGRNEQFF.

This sequence joins TRBV6-2 or TRBV6-3 and TRBJ2-7, with 9 bases aligning to TRBD1. The CDR3 length is 15 residues. The germline V gene has CDR1 MNHEY and CDR2 SVGEGT. Trimming removed 5 bases from V and 3 bases from J; junction bases left unmatched: 8. The CDR3 region is CASSGTGTGYYEQYF. CDR3 DNA sequence: TGTGCCAGCAGTGGTACCGGGACAGGGTACTACGAGCAGTACTTC.

The V gene is TRBV3-1 (or the pseudogene TRBV3-2), the J gene TRBJ2-3; TRBD2 aligns across 7 bases. J was trimmed by 3 bases and V by 7 bases; bases with no gene match: 7. Per germline, CDR1 LGHDT and CDR2 YNNKEL (reference sequence). The CDR3 covers 14 residues. The CDR3 DNA is TGTGCCAGCAACAACGGGGGGTATACAGATACGCAGTATTTT. Its protein is CASNNGGYTDTQYF.

The chain couples TRBV6-4 to TRBJ1-2; D not certain. This CDR3 has 15 amino acids. Per germline, CDR1 MRHNA and CDR2 SNTAGT. Trimming took off 7 bases at V and 1 base at J, with 16 bases between the two ends. The CDR3 sequence is CASMPLPVSNYGYTF. In nucleotides, the CDR3 is TGTGCCAGCATGCCCCTCCCAGTCAGTAACTATGGCTACACCTTC.

The chain carries TRBV5-8 and TRBJ1-1; a weak D match, TRBD1 (5 bases). Germline CDR1 reads SGHTS; CDR2 reads YDEGEE. The CDR3 runs 12 residues. V was cut by 4 bases and J by 4 bases, with 8 bases left in between. The CDR3 loop is CASSRGSTEAFF. CDR3 DNA: TGTGCCAGCAGCCGGGGGAGCACTGAAGCTTTCTTT.

The chain links TRBV29-1 to TRBJ2-7, with D possibly TRBD1 on 5 matching bases. V lost 5 bases to trimming and J lost 4 bases, with 9 bases between them. In germline, CDR1 is SQVTM, CDR2 ANQGSEA. The CDR3 is made up of 11 amino acids. This CDR3 is CSVTDNYEQYF. CDR3 coding DNA: TGCAGCGTTACGGACAATTACGAGCAGTACTTC.

The chain is built from TRBV29-1 and TRBJ2-1, with D unresolved. This CDR3 has 14 amino acids. Trimming pared 3 bases from V and 3 bases from J, leaving 12 bases between. Germline CDR1 is SQVTM and CDR2 is ANQGSEA. The CDR3 nucleotides read TGCAGCGTTGACCAGCGTGACCACTACAATGAGCAGTTCTTC. It translates to CSVDQRDHYNEQFF.

CDR3 bases: TGCGCCAGCAGCCCACCCTCGGACAGACCCACAGATACGCAGTATTTT. Translation gives CASSPPSDRPTDTQYF. The rearrangement joins TRBV5-1 to TRBJ2-3; TRBD1 might be the D (6 bases). Germline V gene sequence: CDR1 SGHRS, CDR2 YFSETQ. The V gene lost 4 bases and the J gene lost 2 bases, with 17 bases spanning the gap. The CDR3 has 16 amino acids.

In DNA form, the CDR3 reads TGCAGTGCCGAGTACCAAGAGACCCAGTACTTC. It specifies CSAEYQETQYF. This chain links TRBV20-1 with TRBJ2-5; D not resolved. V lost 6 bases, J lost 0 bases, and 5 bases lay in between. This CDR3 region has 11 residues. The germline gives CDR1 DFQATT, CDR2 SNEGSKA (reference sequence).

The V call is TRBV2, the J call TRBJ2-3, with unresolved D. The germline V and J ends were trimmed by 5 bases and 3 bases, with 9 bases remaining between them. Germline loops: CDR1 SNHLY, CDR2 FYNNEI. The CDR3 contains 13 residues. CDR3 in amino acids: CASSRSQTDTQYF. The CDR3 DNA follows: TGTGCCAGCAGTCGGTCGCAAACAGATACGCAGTATTTT.

The chain recombines TRBV19 with TRBJ2-1, with 9 positions matching TRBD1. J gave up 6 bases and V 6 bases, and 21 bases lay outside the gene matches. Germline lookup yields CDR1 LNHDA and CDR2 SQIVND (reference sequence). The CDR3 totals 19 residues. CDR3 loop: CASSSWGQGLFRGSNEQFF. CDR3 sequence (DNA): TGTGCCAGTAGCAGCTGGGGACAGGGTCTTTTCCGGGGTTCCAATGAGCAGTTCTTC.

The chain employs TRBV11-1 and TRBJ2-2; 7 bases match TRBD1. Germline V CDR1 and CDR2: SGHAT, FQDESV (reference sequence). The CDR3 contains 15 residues. V lost 2 bases to trimming and J lost 3 bases; unmatched junction nucleotides: 3. Here the CDR3 reads CASSLRQGDTGELFF. CDR3 nucleotide sequence: TGTGCCAGCAGCTTACGACAGGGAGACACCGGGGAGCTGTTTTTT.

The genes are TRBV5-8 and TRBJ1-2, with D unclear. V was cut by 4 bases and J by 9 bases, with 10 bases left in between. The V gene's germline CDR1 is SGHTS and CDR2 YDEGEE. The CDR3 runs 11 residues. Written as DNA, the CDR3 is TGTGCCAGCAGCCAAACAAGAAGCTACACCTTC. Translated, it gives CASSQTRSYTF.

The V call is TRBV5-1, the J call TRBJ2-7, with D perhaps TRBD2 (6 bases). Germline V CDR1 and CDR2: SGHRS, YFSETQ. The CDR3 has 15 amino acids. Trimming stripped 4 bases from V and 2 bases from J, with 16 bases between. CDR3 protein: CASSTGGTGPYEQYF. DNA of the CDR3: TGCGCCAGCAGCACTGGCGGGACGGGTCCCTACGAGCAGTACTTC. Together with reference TRBV5-1 and TRBJ2-7, the CDR3 gives the full variable domain: KAGVTQTPRYLIKTRGQQVTLSCSPISGHRSVSWYQQTPGQGLQFLFEYFSETQRNKGNFPGRFSGRQFSNSRSEMNVSTLELGDSALYLCASSTGGTGPYEQYFGPGTRLTVT.